These 2 T cell receptor beta chains share one sample of origin, sequenced in a study of T cell changes during pregnancy in multiple sclerosis. The protocol was immunoSEQ multiplex PCR, while the TCRdb copy is restricted to in-frame clones and leaves out a portion. The sample lists about 43,000 clones, just over 90% occurring once. Material for sequencing was PBMCs (not recorded whether the cells were cultured). The receptor set was obtained from a female donor with multiple sclerosis, enrolled in a pregnancy study.

The chain links TRBV10-3 to TRBJ2-7; no clear D. Germline V CDR1 and CDR2: ENHRY, SYGVKD. The V end lost 6 bases, the J end lost 4 bases, and 16 bases lay between the germline ends. This CDR3 comprises 14 residues. For the CDR3, the DNA is TGTGCCATCAGAGATATTCAGGACCCTTACGAGCAGTACTTC. Protein product: CAIRDIQDPYEQYF.

V gene TRBV19 combines with J gene TRBJ2-7; 8 positions match TRBD1. With 8 bases clipped from V and 0 bases from J, the junction kept 9 bases outside the gene matches. Germline CDR1 and CDR2: LNHDA and SQIVND (reference sequence). This CDR3 contains 15 residues. CDR3 sequence (DNA): TGTGCCAGTCGAAAACCAGGGGGCGCCTCCTACGAGCAGTACTTC. It specifies CASRKPGGASYEQYF.